Listed below are T cell receptor beta chains from one sample, sequenced in a study of response to subunit inactivated influenza vaccine. TCRdb processed the RT-PCR reads anew with MiXCR; each CDR3 protein has one entry. The table lists 150,000 to 200,000 distinct CDR3 sequences, roughly a tenth of them singletons. This specimen was non-naive T cells sorted from PBMCs, taken roughly 6 weeks after vaccination. These TCRs come from a man over 45 who received an inactivated influenza vaccine. CDR3s include the opening cysteine and the closing phenylalanine or tryptophan. The D gene is left open where the match is weak. Some rows have no size entry. The others give once, few or many, or a class for an expanded clone.

>many|TRBD1|TRBV5-1|TRBJ2-5
CASSPRDSQETQYF
TGCGCCAGCAGCCCCCGGGACAGCCAAGAGACCCAGTACTTC
>NA|TRBD2|TRBV2|TRBJ2-3
CASSATSGRGADTQYF
TGTGCCAGCAGTGCGACTAGCGGGAGGGGAGCAGATACGCAGTATTTT
>few|TRBD1|TRBV15|TRBJ1-5
CATSRDRRGQGYGNQPQHF
TGTGCCACCAGCAGAGATCGTCGGGGACAGGGGTATGGCAATCAGCCCCAGCATTTT
>many|TRBD2|TRBV6-2/TRBV6-3|TRBJ2-3
CATTGLAATDTQYF
TGTGCCACGACCGGACTAGCGGCCACAGATACGCAGTATTTT
>many|NA|TRBV7-9|TRBJ2-7
CASSFDSSYEQYF
TGTGCCAGCAGCTTTGACAGCTCCTACGAGCAGTACTTC
>medium-sized|TRBD2|TRBV12-3/TRBV12-4|TRBJ2-2
CASFPGGLNTGELFF
TGTGCCAGCTTTCCGGGGGGGCTGAACACCGGGGAGCTGTTTTTT
>many|TRBD2|TRBV29-1|TRBJ2-1
CSVGGGEQFF
TGCAGCGTGGGGGGGGGTGAGCAGTTCTTC
>many|TRBD2|TRBV28|TRBJ2-3
CASSLWGLAGPTDTQYF
TGTGCCAGCAGTTTATGGGGACTAGCGGGACCCACAGATACGCAGTATTTT
>many|TRBD1|TRBV12-3/TRBV12-4|TRBJ1-5
CASSLQGRNQPQHF
TGTGCCAGCAGCCTACAGGGGCGCAATCAGCCCCAGCATTTT
>few|TRBD1|TRBV10-2|TRBJ1-1
CASTDRGRTEAFF
TGCGCCAGCACGGACAGGGGTCGTACTGAAGCTTTCTTT
>few|TRBD1|TRBV7-2|TRBJ1-1
CASSLVWTGDTEAFF
TGTGCCAGCAGCTTAGTATGGACAGGGGACACTGAAGCTTTCTTT
>few|NA|TRBV19|TRBJ1-1
CASSGVSNTEAFF
TGTGCCAGTAGTGGGGTCTCGAACACTGAAGCTTTCTTT
>NA|TRBD1|TRBV6-1|TRBJ2-5
CASRSTGVETQYF
TGTGCCAGCAGATCGACAGGGGTCGAGACCCAGTACTTC
>few|NA|TRBV6-2/TRBV6-3|TRBJ1-1
CASSYISDISEAFF
TGTGCCAGCAGTTACATCTCGGATATCAGTGAAGCTTTCTTT
>many|TRBD2|TRBV5-5|TRBJ2-5
CASSGFLAGVQETQYF
TGTGCCAGCAGCGGGTTCCTAGCGGGAGTCCAAGAGACCCAGTACTTC
>NA|NA|TRBV6-2/TRBV6-3|TRBJ2-5
CASSYSGPQETQYF
TGTGCCAGCAGTTATTCGGGACCTCAAGAGACCCAGTACTTC
>once|NA|TRBV4-3|TRBJ2-1
CASSQEGGATYNEQFF
TGCGCCAGCAGCCAAGAAGGCGGGGCCACTTACAATGAGCAGTTCTTC
>few|NA|TRBV3-1|TRBJ1-4
CASSLLGRELFF
TGTGCCAGCAGCCTCCTGGGTAGGGAACTGTTTTTT
>few|TRBD1|TRBV20-1|TRBJ2-5
CSANQGQGIDLETQYF
TGCAGTGCTAATCAAGGACAGGGGATTGATTTAGAGACCCAGTACTTC
>NA|NA|TRBV20-1|TRBJ1-1
CSASNWEGGNTEAFF
TGCAGTGCTTCGAACTGGGAAGGGGGTAACACTGAAGCTTTCTTT
>once|TRBD2|TRBV20-1|TRBJ2-1
CSARDFSLAGNKDEQFF
TGCAGTGCTAGAGACTTTAGTCTAGCGGGAAATAAAGATGAGCAGTTCTTC
>many|TRBD2|TRBV11-1|TRBJ2-1
CASSLPPRLAGGVNEQFF
TGTGCCAGCAGCTTGCCCCCACGACTAGCGGGAGGGGTCAATGAGCAGTTCTTC
>few|NA|TRBV7-2|TRBJ2-5
CASSYGSTQYF
TGTGCCAGCAGCTACGGATCGACCCAGTACTTC
>NA|NA|TRBV21-1|TRBJ2-7
CASSPKTGPSGEQYF
TGTGCCAGCAGCCCCAAAACCGGCCCTAGCGGGGAGCAGTACTTC
>medium-sized|TRBD2|TRBV7-9|TRBJ2-1
CASSPPSGSDNEQFF
TGTGCCAGCAGCCCTCCTAGCGGGAGCGACAATGAGCAGTTCTTC
>many|TRBD2|TRBV4-2|TRBJ2-1
CASSRPGGSYNEQFF
TGTGCCAGCAGCCGACCCGGGGGGAGCTACAATGAGCAGTTCTTC
>NA|TRBD2|TRBV14|TRBJ2-1
CASSQASGRSGNEQFF
TGTGCCAGCAGCCAAGCTAGCGGGAGATCCGGCAATGAGCAGTTCTTC
>few|TRBD2|TRBV4-1|TRBJ2-5
CASSQSTSGGPWQETQYF
TGCGCCAGCAGCCAATCGACTAGCGGGGGGCCATGGCAAGAGACCCAGTACTTC
>NA|NA|TRBV11-2|TRBJ2-5
CASTFVQARTGETQYF
TGTGCCAGCACCTTCGTCCAGGCCCGGACGGGCGAGACCCAGTACTTC
>few|TRBD2|TRBV7-9|TRBJ2-5
CASSRLAGQETQYF
TGTGCCAGCAGCAGACTAGCGGGACAAGAGACCCAGTACTTC
>NA|NA|TRBV6-2/TRBV6-3|TRBJ2-3
CASSYPSGRGRTDTQYF
TGTGCCAGCAGTTACCCCTCGGGGAGGGGGCGGACAGATACGCAGTATTTT
>many|NA|TRBV5-1|TRBJ1-4
CASSFSLGEKLFF
TGCGCCAGCAGCTTCTCTTTGGGTGAAAAACTGTTTTTT
>NA|NA|TRBV29-1|TRBJ2-1
CSAGGDTNNEQFF
TGCAGCGCTGGGGGGGACACTAACAATGAGCAGTTCTTC
>many|TRBD1|TRBV6-1|TRBJ1-1
CASTPGGGNTEAFF
TGTGCCAGCACCCCAGGGGGGGGGAACACTGAAGCTTTCTTT
>few|NA|TRBV7-2|TRBJ2-4
CASSLVGAAANIQYF
TGTGCCAGCAGCTTAGTTGGTGCTGCCGCTAACATTCAGTACTTC
>many|NA|TRBV4-1|TRBJ1-4
CASSLVGTGLWEKLFF
TGCGCCAGCAGCCTCGTTGGGACTGGCCTTTGGGAAAAACTGTTTTTT
>many|TRBD2|TRBV28|TRBJ2-7
CASRGRASPYEQYF
TGTGCCAGCAGGGGGAGGGCCAGTCCCTACGAGCAGTACTTC
>NA|TRBD1|TRBV29-1|TRBJ2-2
CSVDAGTGGSTGELFF
TGCAGCGTTGACGCCGGGACAGGGGGCAGCACCGGGGAGCTGTTTTTT
>NA|TRBD1|TRBV7-8|TRBJ1-1
CASSLRRGTGVRNTEAFF
TGTGCCAGCAGCTTACGACGCGGGACAGGGGTTAGGAACACTGAAGCTTTCTTT
>few|NA|TRBV7-2|TRBJ1-2
CASSLGQSPNYGYTF
TGTGCCAGCAGCTTAGGCCAGAGTCCTAACTATGGCTACACCTTC
>few|TRBD1|TRBV20-1|TRBJ1-5
CSARGDRGGQPQHF
TGCAGTGCTAGAGGAGACAGGGGCGGTCAGCCCCAGCATTTT
>NA|NA|TRBV20-1|TRBJ2-1
CSARPQGYNEQFF
TGCAGTGCTAGACCCCAGGGCTACAATGAGCAGTTCTTC
>few|NA|TRBV6-5|TRBJ2-5
CASSYRDRRETQYF
TGTGCCAGCAGTTACCGGGACCGGAGGGAGACCCAGTACTTC
>NA|NA|TRBV28|TRBJ1-2
CASSFRGARSTF
TGTGCCAGCAGTTTTCGGGGGGCCCGATCCACCTTC
>NA|NA|TRBV6-2/TRBV6-3|TRBJ2-1
CASLRPGPLGRNEQFF
TGTGCCAGCTTGAGGCCGGGTCCATTAGGGCGCAATGAGCAGTTCTTC
>NA|NA|TRBV15|TRBJ1-1
CATSAQGEDTEAFF
TGTGCCACCAGCGCCCAGGGAGAAGACACTGAAGCTTTCTTT
>few|NA|TRBV15|TRBJ1-1
CATSREGSNEAFF
TGTGCCACCAGCAGAGAGGGAAGCAATGAAGCTTTCTTT
>many|TRBD2|TRBV28|TRBJ2-2
CASSLSGGGSGELFF
TGTGCCAGCAGTTTATCCGGGGGGGGAAGCGGGGAGCTGTTTTTT
>many|TRBD1|TRBV28|TRBJ2-5
CASRRTGSETQYF
TGTGCCAGCAGAAGGACAGGGTCGGAGACCCAGTACTTC
>NA|NA|TRBV20-1|TRBJ2-1
CSASGGANNEQFF
TGCAGTGCTAGCGGTGGGGCGAACAATGAGCAGTTCTTC
>few|NA|TRBV9|TRBJ2-2
CASSVGTLHTGELFF
TGTGCCAGCAGCGTAGGGACTCTTCATACCGGGGAGCTGTTTTTT
>NA|NA|TRBV7-9|TRBJ1-2
CASSESGSGHYGYTF
TGTGCCAGCAGCGAGAGTGGTTCCGGACACTATGGCTACACCTTC
>NA|TRBD2|TRBV3-1|TRBJ2-3
CASSQSGGGQTDTQYF
TGTGCCAGCAGCCAATCGGGCGGGGGGCAGACAGATACGCAGTATTTT